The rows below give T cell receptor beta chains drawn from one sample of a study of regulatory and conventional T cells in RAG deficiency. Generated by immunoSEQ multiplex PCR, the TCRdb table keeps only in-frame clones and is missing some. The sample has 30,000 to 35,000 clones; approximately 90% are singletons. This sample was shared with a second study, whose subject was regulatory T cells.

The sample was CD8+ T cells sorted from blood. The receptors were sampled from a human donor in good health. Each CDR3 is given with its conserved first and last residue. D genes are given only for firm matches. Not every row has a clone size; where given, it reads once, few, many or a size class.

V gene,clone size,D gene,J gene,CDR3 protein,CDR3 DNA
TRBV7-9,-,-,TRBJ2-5,CASSLEGTQETQYF,TGTGCCAGCAGCTTAGAAGGGACTCAAGAGACCCAGTACTTC
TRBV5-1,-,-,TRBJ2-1,CASSGSGTHEQFF,TGCGCCAGCAGCGGCTCCGGGACCCATGAGCAGTTCTTC
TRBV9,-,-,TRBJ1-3,CASSADSGNTIYF,TGTGCCAGCAGCGCAGACTCTGGAAACACCATATATTTT
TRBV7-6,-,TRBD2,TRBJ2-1,CASSLEAGVDYNEQFF,TGTGCCAGCAGCTTAGAAGCGGGAGTAGATTACAATGAGCAGTTCTTC
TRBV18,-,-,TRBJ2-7,CASSSLGQGPYEQYF,TGTGCCAGCTCATCGTTAGGCCAGGGTCCCTACGAGCAGTACTTC
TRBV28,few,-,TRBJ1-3,CASSSQYMDTIYF,TGTGCCAGCAGTTCACAGTATATGGACACCATATATTTT
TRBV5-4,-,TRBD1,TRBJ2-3,CASRGPTGGATDTQYF,TGTGCCAGCAGGGGACCGACAGGGGGGGCCACAGATACGCAGTATTTT
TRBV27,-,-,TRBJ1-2,CATKGSYGYTF,TGTGCCACCAAGGGGAGCTATGGCTACACCTTC
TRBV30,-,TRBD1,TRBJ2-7,CAWSVGQGSYEQYF,TGTGCCTGGAGTGTGGGACAGGGCTCCTACGAGCAGTACTTC
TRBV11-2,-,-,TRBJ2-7,CASSFGTGDYEQYF,TGTGCCAGCAGCTTTGGAACGGGGGACTACGAGCAGTACTTC
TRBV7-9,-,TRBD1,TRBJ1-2,CASSSGQGQRGYTF,TGTGCCAGCAGCTCTGGACAGGGACAACGAGGCTACACCTTC
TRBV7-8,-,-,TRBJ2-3,CASTTREPTDTQYF,TGTGCCAGCACCACCCGGGAACCCACAGATACGCAGTATTTT
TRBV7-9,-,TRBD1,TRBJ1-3,CASSSGTGAGNTIYF,TGTGCCAGCAGCTCGGGGACAGGGGCTGGAAACACCATATATTTT
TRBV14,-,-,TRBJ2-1,CASSQDQTDSYNEQFF,TGTGCCAGCAGCCAAGACCAGACCGATTCCTACAATGAGCAGTTCTTC
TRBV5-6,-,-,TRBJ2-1,CASSFGTNEQFF,TGTGCCAGCAGCTTTGGAACCAATGAGCAGTTCTTC
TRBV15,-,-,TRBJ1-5,CATSRDKGGGQPQHF,TGTGCCACCAGCAGAGATAAGGGGGGAGGTCAGCCCCAGCATTTT
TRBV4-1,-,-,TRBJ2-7,CASSQESRQSYEQYF,TGCGCCAGCAGCCAAGAAAGTCGGCAGAGTTACGAGCAGTACTTC